This TCR beta chain derives from a study of T cells in Graves' hyperthyroidism and ophthalmopathy. Broader study findings: Using 13 V-J features, a model discriminated ophthalmopathy from stable hyperthyroidism.

Template material for amplifying TCR beta CDR3 regions consisted of RNA transcripts. In the first-round RT-PCR of the TCR CDR3, the HTBI primer set was used. MiXCR was run by TCRdb on the multiplex PCR reads, yielding one entry per CDR3 protein. The data show about 600,000 distinct CDR3 sequences, with 16% seen just once and less than 3.5% held by the top ten. This clonotype was seen ten or more times. The antigen is undetermined. Trimming at V came to 0 bases and at J to 7 bases, leaving 7 bases not matched to a gene. The germline gives CDR1 SGHVS, CDR2 FNYEAQ. This CDR3 contains 16 residues. Sequenced material: blood. The rearrangement joins TRBV7-6 to TRBJ2-5; the match to TRBD2 covers 11 bases. This receptor was obtained from a woman aged 35 to 49 with Graves' ophthalmopathy. DNA of the CDR3: TGTGCCAGCAGCTTAGCACTAGCGGGGGACCTCGGGACCCAGTACTTC. Translation gives CASSLALAGDLGTQYF.